The sample holds one count of the clone carrying this T cell receptor beta chain. Deletions cut 5 bases from V and 0 bases from J, with 10 bases between. Germline V gene sequence: CDR1 MNHEY, CDR2 SMNVEV (reference sequence). The CDR3 covers 14 residues. Clones were sequenced by immunoSEQ multiplex PCR, and TCRdb holds only the in-frame ones, with some missing. The table has hundreds of thousands of clones, 92% seen once; the top ten hold about 24%. This entry belongs to a study of shared clonotypes between healthy human individuals. Terminally differentiated effector memory CD45RA+ cells were excluded by CCR7 positive selection of CD45RO-negative cells.

This receptor was obtained from a man aged 30 to 39 in good health. Sequencing was carried out using naive CD8+ T cells sorted from blood. The chain recombines TRBV27 with TRBJ1-1; D call uncertain. CDR3 sequence (DNA): TGTGCCAGCAGTCCGATCGGATTGAACACTGAAGCTTTCTTT. It translates to CASSPIGLNTEAFF.